Listed below are T cell receptor beta chains from one sample, sequenced in a study of cytomegalovirus exposure and HLA in healthy donors. Data came from immunoSEQ multiplex PCR; TCRdb stores just in-frame clones and leaves some out. This table holds some 130,000 clones, approximately 80% found once. The sample was PBMCs. These TCRs come from a female donor in good health and CMV-seropositive. Both conserved end residues are part of each CDR3. The D gene is left open where the match is weak. Where a row states a size, it is once, few, many or the class of an expanded clone; other rows omit it.

>-|TRBV6-5|TRBJ1-5|-
TGTGCCAGCAGTTCCACCCGGGACATTAGCAACCAGCCCCAGCATTTT
CASSSTRDISNQPQHF
>-|TRBV30|TRBJ2-5|TRBD1
TGTGCCTGGGACCGACAGGGCCAAGAGACCCAGTACTTC
CAWDRQGQETQYF
>-|TRBV6-1|TRBJ1-1|-
TGTGCCAGCAGTGAACGGGCAGGGTCCACTGAAGCTTTCTTT
CASSERAGSTEAFF
>few|TRBV29-1|TRBJ2-7|TRBD1
TGCAGCGTGACAACAGGGGTAGGGCAGTACTTC
CSVTTGVGQYF
>few|TRBV6-1|TRBJ1-5|-
TGTGCCAGCAGTGATGGGGGTGGGGGCGGGCAGCCCCAGCATTTT
CASSDGGGGGQPQHF
>-|TRBV7-9|TRBJ1-1|-
TGTGCCAGCAGCCCCACGGGCACTGAAGCTTTCTTT
CASSPTGTEAFF
>-|TRBV6-6|TRBJ1-2|TRBD1
TGTGCCAGCAGTTACCCTCCAGGGGGCTCTATTGATGGCTACACCTTC
CASSYPPGGSIDGYTF
>-|TRBV6-1|TRBJ1-2|-
TGTGCCAGCAGTGCTGGACAGACTACTAACTATGGCTACACCTTC
CASSAGQTTNYGYTF
>-|TRBV9|TRBJ2-7|-
TGTGCCAGCAGCGAAGGACAGAGCCGGGACGAGCAGTACTTC
CASSEGQSRDEQYF
>few|TRBV11-2|TRBJ2-5|-
TGTGCCAGCAGCCCTATTTACAGCTCGCTTCAAGAGACCCAGTACTTC
CASSPIYSSLQETQYF
>once|TRBV6-1|TRBJ1-2|-
TGTGCCAGCAGCCTCAGTGGAGGGGCTAACTATGGCTACACCTTC
CASSLSGGANYGYTF
>-|TRBV7-3|TRBJ1-6|TRBD1
TGTGCCAGCAGCCCAGACAGGGGGGATACCTATAATTCACCCCTCCACTTT
CASSPDRGDTYNSPLHF
>few|TRBV18|TRBJ1-3|-
TGTGCCAGCTCACCTTTTAGGACAGACGACTCTGGAAACACCATATATTTT
CASSPFRTDDSGNTIYF
>-|TRBV7-9|TRBJ1-1|-
TGTGCCAGCAGCTTGATCCCAGGGACTGAAGCTTTCTTT
CASSLIPGTEAFF
>-|TRBV6-5|TRBJ1-1|TRBD1
TGTGCCAGCAGTTTGGGGACAGGGGGCCTGAACACTGAAGCTTTCTTT
CASSLGTGGLNTEAFF
>-|TRBV7-2|TRBJ2-3|-
TGTGCCAGCATAGGGGGTGGTGACAATACGCAGTATTTT
CASIGGGDNTQYF
>-|TRBV5-1|TRBJ2-7|TRBD2
TGCGCCAGCAGCTCTACAAGCGGGAGCTCCTACGAGCAGTACTTC
CASSSTSGSSYEQYF
>-|TRBV5-4|TRBJ1-2|TRBD1
TGTGCCAGCAGCGACGGACTGACAGGGAGGTATGGCTACACCTTC
CASSDGLTGRYGYTF
>-|TRBV30|TRBJ2-7|-
TGTGCCTGGACTACAGGGAAGGACGACGAGCAGTACTTC
CAWTTGKDDEQYF